This TCR beta chain derives from a study of response to subunit inactivated influenza vaccine. Comment on this clonotype: Its antigen remains unknown.

General study results and limits: Each seasonal influenza vaccination recruits few new T cells, the authors suggested.

The germline gives CDR1 SGHAT, CDR2 FQNNGV. The CDR3 loop spans 15 amino acids. The V gene lost 3 bases and the J gene lost 0 bases, with 8 bases spanning the gap. TCRdb reprocessed the RT-PCR reads with MiXCR, giving one entry per CDR3 protein. The sample holds 170,000 or so distinct CDR3 sequences; approximately 12% are singletons and the top ten take around 35%. The source was CD8+ T cells sorted from PBMCs, collected 23 to 25 months after vaccination. The source of this sequence is a man aged 50-75 years who received an inactivated influenza vaccine. V and J are TRBV11-2 and TRBJ2-2, with D uncertain. Here the CDR3 reads CASSFISSNTGELFF. The DNA for the CDR3 is TGTGCCAGCAGCTTCATCAGCTCGAACACCGGGGAGCTGTTTTTT.